This T cell receptor (beta chain) was sequenced in a study of cytomegalovirus exposure and HLA in healthy donors. Germline assignment: CDR1 SGDLS and CDR2 YYNGEE. The CDR3 runs 15 residues. J was trimmed by 2 bases and V by 0 bases; bases with no gene match: 3. Remarks on this clone: Its antigen is unknown.

PCR employed 60 Vbeta and 13 Jbeta primers. Some clones are missing from TCRdb's copy, which holds only in-frame ones; the method was immunoSEQ multiplex PCR. The sample lists about 150,000 clones, approximately 75% occurring once. Study-level findings and limits: Investigators reported 164 TCR beta chains as tied to cytomegalovirus.

The clonotype comes from a male donor in good health and CMV-seronegative. The rearrangement links TRBV9 to TRBJ2-3, with 7 bases identical to TRBD2. The sequencing input was PBMCs. CDR3 nucleotide sequence: TGTGCCAGCAGCGTAGAGGGAGGGGACACAGATACGCAGTATTTT. Translated, it gives CASSVEGGDTDTQYF.